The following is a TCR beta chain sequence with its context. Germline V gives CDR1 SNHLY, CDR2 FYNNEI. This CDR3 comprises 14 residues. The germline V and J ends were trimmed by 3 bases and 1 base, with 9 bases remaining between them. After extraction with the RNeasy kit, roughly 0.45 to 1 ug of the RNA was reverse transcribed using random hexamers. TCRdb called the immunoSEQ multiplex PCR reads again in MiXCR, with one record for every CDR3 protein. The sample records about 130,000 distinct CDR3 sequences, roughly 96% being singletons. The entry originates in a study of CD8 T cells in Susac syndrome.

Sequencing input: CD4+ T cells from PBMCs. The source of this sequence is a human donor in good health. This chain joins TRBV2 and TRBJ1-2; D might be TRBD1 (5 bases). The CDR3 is CASSDEGNNYGYTF. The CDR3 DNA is TGTGCCAGCAGTGACGAGGGGAATAACTATGGCTACACCTTC.